This TCR beta chain was retrieved from a study of T cells in Graves' hyperthyroidism and ophthalmopathy. Study-level background: The initial diagnosis was the point when peripheral blood was collected, ahead of any treatment.

The CDR3 spans 13 residues. Germline assignment: CDR1 LNHDA and CDR2 SQIVND (reference sequence). Trimming removed 3 bases at V and 0 bases at J, with 6 bases between. Diagnoses were established using clinical symptoms, serum thyroxine and TRAb, thyroid ultrasound and orbital computed tomography. RNA transcripts served as the template for amplifying TCR beta CDR3 regions. The HTBI primer set was used in a first-round RT-PCR of the TCR CDR3. In TCRdb, the multiplex PCR reads were re-called with MiXCR into one record per CDR3 protein. The table includes about 410,000 distinct CDR3 sequences, roughly 14% detected once.

The chain is built from TRBV19 and TRBJ2-7; D remains ambiguous. The material sequenced was blood. This receptor was identified in a man younger than 35 with Graves' ophthalmopathy. Here the CDR3 reads CASSMQSSYEQYF. As DNA, the CDR3 is TGTGCCAGTAGTATGCAGAGCTCCTACGAGCAGTACTTC.